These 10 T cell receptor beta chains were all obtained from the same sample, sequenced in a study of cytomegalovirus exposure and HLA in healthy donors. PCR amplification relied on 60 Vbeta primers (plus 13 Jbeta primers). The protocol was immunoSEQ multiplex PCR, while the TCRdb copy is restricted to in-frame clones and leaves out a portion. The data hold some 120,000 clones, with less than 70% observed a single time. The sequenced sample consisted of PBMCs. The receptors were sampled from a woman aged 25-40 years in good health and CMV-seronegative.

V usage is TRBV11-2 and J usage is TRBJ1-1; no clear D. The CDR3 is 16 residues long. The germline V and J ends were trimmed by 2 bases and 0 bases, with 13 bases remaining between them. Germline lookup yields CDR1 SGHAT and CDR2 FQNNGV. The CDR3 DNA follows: TGTGCCAGCAGCTTAAGGCCAGGTTTTATGAACACTGAAGCTTTCTTT. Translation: CASSLRPGFMNTEAFF.

This CDR3 is CASSLARWDTQYF. The CDR3 nucleotides read TGTGCCAGCAGCTTAGCTAGATGGGATACGCAGTATTTT. The rearrangement links TRBV7-2 to TRBJ2-3; D call uncertain. CDR1 is SGHTA and CDR2 is FQGNSA in the germline V gene. The CDR3 has 13 residues. V dropped 0 bases and J dropped 6 bases, with 7 bases sitting between them.

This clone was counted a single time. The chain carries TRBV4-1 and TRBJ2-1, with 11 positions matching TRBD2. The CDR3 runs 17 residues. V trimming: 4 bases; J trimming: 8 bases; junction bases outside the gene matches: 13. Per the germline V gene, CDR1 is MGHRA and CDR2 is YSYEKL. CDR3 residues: CASSRIPGLAALDEQFF. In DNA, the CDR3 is TGCGCCAGCAGCCGCATCCCGGGACTAGCGGCTTTGGATGAGCAGTTCTTC.

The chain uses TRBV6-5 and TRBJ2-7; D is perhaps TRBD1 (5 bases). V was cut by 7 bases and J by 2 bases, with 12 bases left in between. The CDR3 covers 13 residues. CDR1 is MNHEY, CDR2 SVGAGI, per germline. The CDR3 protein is CASTSAQAYEQYF. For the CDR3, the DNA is TGTGCCAGCACCAGTGCACAGGCCTACGAGCAGTACTTC.

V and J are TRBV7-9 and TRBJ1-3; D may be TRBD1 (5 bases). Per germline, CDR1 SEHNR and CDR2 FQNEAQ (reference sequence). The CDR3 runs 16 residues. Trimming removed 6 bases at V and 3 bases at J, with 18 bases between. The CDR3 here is CASRAGQGVRGNTIYF. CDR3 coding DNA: TGTGCCAGCAGGGCGGGGCAGGGTGTTCGTGGAAACACCATATATTTT. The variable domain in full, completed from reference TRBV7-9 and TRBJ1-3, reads DTGVSQNPRHKITKRGQNVTFRCDPISEHNRLYWYRQTLGQGPEFLTYFQNEAQLEKSRLLSDRFSAERPKGSFSTLEIQRTEQGDSAMYLCASRAGQGVRGNTIYFGEGSWLTVV.

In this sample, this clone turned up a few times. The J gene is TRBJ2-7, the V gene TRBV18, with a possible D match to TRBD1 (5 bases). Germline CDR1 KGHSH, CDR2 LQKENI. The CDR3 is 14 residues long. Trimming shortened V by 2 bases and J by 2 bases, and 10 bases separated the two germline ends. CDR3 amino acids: CASSPGAETYEQYF. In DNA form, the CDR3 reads TGTGCCAGCTCACCAGGGGCAGAAACCTACGAGCAGTACTTC.

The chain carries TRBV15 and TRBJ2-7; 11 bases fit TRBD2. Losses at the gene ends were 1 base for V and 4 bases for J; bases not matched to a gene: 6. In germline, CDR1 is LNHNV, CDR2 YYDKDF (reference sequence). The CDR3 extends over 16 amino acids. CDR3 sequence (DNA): TGTGCCACCAGCAGAGCGGGACTAGCGGACTCTTACGAGCAGTACTTC. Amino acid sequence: CATSRAGLADSYEQYF.

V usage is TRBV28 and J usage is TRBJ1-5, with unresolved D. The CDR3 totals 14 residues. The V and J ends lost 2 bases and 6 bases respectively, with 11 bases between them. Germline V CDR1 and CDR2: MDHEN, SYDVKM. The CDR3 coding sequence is TGTGCCAGCAGTTTAACTCAGGTGGGTCAGCCCCAGCATTTT. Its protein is CASSLTQVGQPQHF.

As DNA, the CDR3 is TGTGCCAGCCGACAGCGCTATAGCAATCAGCCCCAGCATTTT. The encoded protein is CASRQRYSNQPQHF. The chain links TRBV28 to TRBJ1-5; tentatively, D is TRBD1 (5 bases). CDR3 size: 14 residues. V was cut by 8 bases and J by 0 bases, with 11 bases left in between. In germline, CDR1 is MDHEN, CDR2 SYDVKM.

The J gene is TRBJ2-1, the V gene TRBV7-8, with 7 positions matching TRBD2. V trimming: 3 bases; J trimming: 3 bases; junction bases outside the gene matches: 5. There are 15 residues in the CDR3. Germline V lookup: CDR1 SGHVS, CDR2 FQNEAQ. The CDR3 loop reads CASSLGGSVYNEQFF. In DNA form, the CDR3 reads TGTGCCAGCAGCTTGGGCGGGAGTGTCTACAATGAGCAGTTCTTC. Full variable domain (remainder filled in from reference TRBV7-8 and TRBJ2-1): GAGVSQSPRYKVAKRGQDVALRCDPISGHVSLFWYQQALGQGPEFLTYFQNEAQLDKSGLPSDRFFAERPEGSVSTLKIQRTQQEDSAVYLCASSLGGSVYNEQFFGPGTRLTVL.